Listed below are T cell receptor beta chains from one sample, sequenced in a study of T cell changes during pregnancy in multiple sclerosis. Using immunoSEQ multiplex PCR, the repertoire was profiled, and TCRdb retains in-frame clones only, with some absent. The sample records about 40,000 clones, 88% being singletons. Source: CD4+ T cells from peripheral blood mononuclear cells, taken before pregnancy. The receptors here all came from a female donor with multiple sclerosis, enrolled in a pregnancy study. Both conserved end residues are part of each CDR3. A D gene is named only where the DNA matches it firmly. Clone size is given for some rows only: seen once, a few or many times, or a class if the clone is expanded.

clone_size: once; v_call: TRBV6-5; d_call: -; j_call: TRBJ1-1; cdr3_aa: CASSQYVLNTEAFF; cdr3_nt: TGTGCCAGCAGCCAGTACGTACTGAACACTGAAGCTTTCTTT
clone_size: once; v_call: TRBV7-2; d_call: -; j_call: TRBJ2-7; cdr3_aa: CASSPYTNYEQYF; cdr3_nt: TGTGCCAGCAGCCCATACACGAACTACGAGCAGTACTTC
clone_size: -; v_call: TRBV5-1; d_call: TRBD2; j_call: TRBJ2-3; cdr3_aa: CASSSLGLAGGARTQYF; cdr3_nt: TGCGCCAGCAGCTCATTAGGACTAGCGGGGGGGGCGAGGACGCAGTATTTT
clone_size: few; v_call: TRBV2; d_call: TRBD1; j_call: TRBJ1-5; cdr3_aa: CASSETTGDQPQHF; cdr3_nt: TGTGCCAGCAGTGAAACGACAGGGGATCAGCCCCAGCATTTT
clone_size: -; v_call: TRBV7-2; d_call: TRBD2; j_call: TRBJ2-5; cdr3_aa: CASSFWRGVERETQYF; cdr3_nt: TGTGCCAGCAGCTTTTGGCGGGGGGTCGAAAGGGAGACCCAGTACTTC
clone_size: -; v_call: TRBV4-2; d_call: TRBD2; j_call: TRBJ2-1; cdr3_aa: CASSQEGLAGAISSYNEQFF; cdr3_nt: TGTGCCAGCAGCCAAGAAGGGCTAGCGGGAGCTATTAGCTCCTACAATGAGCAGTTCTTC
clone_size: -; v_call: TRBV5-1; d_call: TRBD1; j_call: TRBJ2-5; cdr3_aa: CASRNPTGGQETQYF; cdr3_nt: TGCGCCAGCAGGAACCCGACAGGGGGTCAAGAGACCCAGTACTTC
clone_size: -; v_call: TRBV6-5; d_call: TRBD1; j_call: TRBJ1-1; cdr3_aa: CASSTTGGFEAFF; cdr3_nt: TGTGCCAGCAGTACTACAGGGGGCTTCGAAGCTTTCTTT
clone_size: -; v_call: TRBV7-9; d_call: -; j_call: TRBJ1-1; cdr3_aa: CASSFDRPEAFF; cdr3_nt: TGTGCCAGCAGCTTTGACAGACCTGAAGCTTTCTTT
clone_size: -; v_call: TRBV10-3; d_call: -; j_call: TRBJ1-1; cdr3_aa: CASGRTMNTEAFF; cdr3_nt: TGTGCCTCCGGGAGGACCATGAACACTGAAGCTTTCTTT
clone_size: -; v_call: TRBV5-6; d_call: -; j_call: TRBJ2-1; cdr3_aa: CASSRLVGGTYNEQFF; cdr3_nt: TGTGCCAGCAGCCGGCTGGTGGGGGGTACCTACAATGAGCAGTTCTTC
clone_size: -; v_call: TRBV2; d_call: TRBD2; j_call: TRBJ2-3; cdr3_aa: CASSQGLAGVDTQYF; cdr3_nt: TGTGCCAGCAGCCAGGGACTAGCGGGAGTGGATACGCAGTATTTT
clone_size: -; v_call: TRBV18; d_call: TRBD2; j_call: TRBJ2-5; cdr3_aa: CASSPRAGDGDQTQYF; cdr3_nt: TGTGCCAGCTCACCACGCGCGGGAGATGGGGATCAGACCCAGTACTTC
clone_size: -; v_call: TRBV30; d_call: TRBD1; j_call: TRBJ1-2; cdr3_aa: CAWTGQGYGYTF; cdr3_nt: TGTGCCTGGACCGGACAGGGCTATGGCTACACCTTC
clone_size: -; v_call: TRBV27; d_call: -; j_call: TRBJ2-7; cdr3_aa: CASSYEGREPIYEQYF; cdr3_nt: TGTGCCAGCAGTTATGAAGGCAGGGAACCTATCTACGAGCAGTACTTC
clone_size: -; v_call: TRBV2; d_call: TRBD2; j_call: TRBJ2-1; cdr3_aa: CASSDTSGSHNEQFF; cdr3_nt: TGTGCCAGCAGTGATACTAGCGGGAGCCACAATGAGCAGTTCTTC
clone_size: few; v_call: TRBV7-2; d_call: -; j_call: TRBJ2-5; cdr3_aa: CASSLEVGETQYF; cdr3_nt: TGTGCCAGCAGCTTAGAAGTGGGCGAGACCCAGTACTTC
clone_size: -; v_call: TRBV27; d_call: TRBD2; j_call: TRBJ2-3; cdr3_aa: CASRGLAGRPSSTDTQYF; cdr3_nt: TGTGCCAGCAGGGGACTAGCGGGAAGACCCTCTAGCACAGATACGCAGTATTTT
clone_size: -; v_call: TRBV6-5; d_call: -; j_call: TRBJ1-5; cdr3_aa: CASSPNYDDQPQHF; cdr3_nt: TGTGCCAGCAGTCCTAACTACGACGATCAGCCCCAGCATTTT
clone_size: once; v_call: TRBV28; d_call: -; j_call: TRBJ1-1; cdr3_aa: CASATGDTEAFF; cdr3_nt: TGTGCCAGCGCTACGGGGGACACTGAAGCTTTCTTT
clone_size: -; v_call: TRBV29-1; d_call: -; j_call: TRBJ1-2; cdr3_aa: CSGGGEYSGGYTF; cdr3_nt: TGCAGCGGGGGGGGAGAGTATTCGGGTGGCTACACCTTC
clone_size: -; v_call: TRBV4-3; d_call: TRBD1; j_call: TRBJ2-3; cdr3_aa: CASSQERLAGGNRADTQYF; cdr3_nt: TGCGCCAGCAGCCAAGAACGGTTGGCAGGGGGAAACAGGGCAGATACGCAGTATTTT
clone_size: -; v_call: TRBV7-9; d_call: -; j_call: TRBJ1-1; cdr3_aa: CASSLGEDTEAFF; cdr3_nt: TGTGCCAGCAGCCTCGGGGAAGACACTGAAGCTTTCTTT
clone_size: -; v_call: TRBV7-2; d_call: -; j_call: TRBJ2-1; cdr3_aa: CASSLAGAGEQFF; cdr3_nt: TGTGCCAGCAGCCTCGCCGGAGCGGGTGAGCAGTTCTTC
clone_size: -; v_call: TRBV6-1; d_call: -; j_call: TRBJ2-2; cdr3_aa: CASGGLRVSTGELFF; cdr3_nt: TGTGCCAGCGGAGGGCTCCGGGTCTCCACCGGGGAGCTGTTTTTT
clone_size: -; v_call: TRBV2; d_call: -; j_call: TRBJ2-2; cdr3_aa: CASSERAAGTGELFF; cdr3_nt: TGTGCCAGCAGTGAAAGGGCGGCGGGCACCGGGGAGCTGTTTTTT
clone_size: -; v_call: TRBV4-3; d_call: -; j_call: TRBJ1-3; cdr3_aa: CASSFDSSSGNTIYF; cdr3_nt: TGCGCCAGCAGCTTTGACAGCAGCTCTGGAAACACCATATATTTT
clone_size: -; v_call: TRBV11-2; d_call: -; j_call: TRBJ1-2; cdr3_aa: CASSLGLASPDFSYTF; cdr3_nt: TGTGCCAGCAGCTTAGGTTTGGCCTCGCCAGACTTTAGCTACACCTTC
clone_size: -; v_call: TRBV18; d_call: TRBD1; j_call: TRBJ1-1; cdr3_aa: CASSPRPRGDTEAFF; cdr3_nt: TGTGCCAGCTCACCACGTCCCAGGGGGGACACTGAAGCTTTCTTT
clone_size: -; v_call: TRBV28; d_call: TRBD1; j_call: TRBJ1-2; cdr3_aa: CASSSGQGEVYTF; cdr3_nt: TGTGCCAGCAGTTCGGGACAGGGAGAGGTCTACACCTTC
clone_size: -; v_call: TRBV19; d_call: TRBD1; j_call: TRBJ1-1; cdr3_aa: CASSELQGAMNTEAFF; cdr3_nt: TGTGCCAGTAGTGAATTGCAGGGGGCGATGAACACTGAAGCTTTCTTT
clone_size: -; v_call: TRBV19; d_call: -; j_call: TRBJ2-7; cdr3_aa: CASSIFTGGTYEQYF; cdr3_nt: TGTGCCAGTAGTATTTTCACAGGTGGAACCTACGAGCAGTACTTC
clone_size: -; v_call: TRBV5-1; d_call: -; j_call: TRBJ2-1; cdr3_aa: CASSLAGSSYNEQFF; cdr3_nt: TGCGCCAGCAGCTTGGCGGGGAGCTCCTACAATGAGCAGTTCTTC
clone_size: -; v_call: TRBV6-5; d_call: TRBD1; j_call: TRBJ2-7; cdr3_aa: CASSYSGRGPSGEQYF; cdr3_nt: TGTGCCAGCAGTTACTCAGGCAGGGGGCCGAGCGGAGAGCAGTACTTC
clone_size: -; v_call: TRBV30; d_call: TRBD2; j_call: TRBJ2-5; cdr3_aa: CAWQGLAGVETQYF; cdr3_nt: TGTGCCTGGCAAGGACTAGCGGGAGTAGAGACCCAGTACTTC
clone_size: -; v_call: TRBV28; d_call: -; j_call: TRBJ2-2; cdr3_aa: CASSSRNTGELFF; cdr3_nt: TGTGCCAGCAGTTCTCGGAACACCGGGGAGCTGTTTTTT
clone_size: -; v_call: TRBV4-1; d_call: -; j_call: TRBJ2-1; cdr3_aa: CASSREGTGGNEQFF; cdr3_nt: TGCGCCAGCAGCCGCGAGGGCACCGGAGGCAATGAGCAGTTCTTC
clone_size: -; v_call: TRBV2; d_call: -; j_call: TRBJ2-7; cdr3_aa: CARSRGITYEQYF; cdr3_nt: TGTGCCAGATCGAGAGGGATAACCTACGAGCAGTACTTC
clone_size: -; v_call: TRBV10-3; d_call: TRBD1; j_call: TRBJ2-3; cdr3_aa: CATGGQGRSTDTQYF; cdr3_nt: TGTGCCACCGGGGGACAGGGGAGAAGCACAGATACGCAGTATTTT
clone_size: -; v_call: TRBV9; d_call: TRBD1; j_call: TRBJ2-5; cdr3_aa: CASSSRTGKETQYF; cdr3_nt: TGTGCCAGCAGCTCACGGACAGGGAAAGAGACCCAGTACTTC
clone_size: -; v_call: TRBV10-3; d_call: TRBD2; j_call: TRBJ2-7; cdr3_aa: CAISDPTSGSIGEQYF; cdr3_nt: TGTGCCATCAGTGATCCCACTAGCGGGAGTATAGGCGAGCAGTACTTC
clone_size: -; v_call: TRBV10-3; d_call: TRBD1; j_call: TRBJ2-7; cdr3_aa: CATDTGGEQYF; cdr3_nt: TGTGCCACGGATACAGGGGGCGAGCAGTACTTC
clone_size: -; v_call: TRBV28; d_call: -; j_call: TRBJ1-1; cdr3_aa: CAIQGRPNTEAFF; cdr3_nt: TGTGCCATCCAGGGGCGGCCGAACACTGAAGCTTTCTTT
clone_size: -; v_call: TRBV27; d_call: TRBD2; j_call: TRBJ2-5; cdr3_aa: CASSLPGLAGEGETQYF; cdr3_nt: TGTGCCAGCAGTTTACCAGGACTAGCGGGAGAGGGAGAGACCCAGTACTTC
clone_size: -; v_call: TRBV29-1; d_call: TRBD1; j_call: TRBJ1-2; cdr3_aa: CSVGGQGDGYTF; cdr3_nt: TGCAGCGTGGGGGGACAGGGCGATGGCTACACCTTC
clone_size: -; v_call: TRBV28; d_call: TRBD1; j_call: TRBJ2-7; cdr3_aa: CASSSGQGYEQYF; cdr3_nt: TGTGCCAGCAGTTCGGGACAGGGCTACGAGCAGTACTTC
clone_size: -; v_call: TRBV4-2; d_call: TRBD2; j_call: TRBJ2-3; cdr3_aa: CASSPGTSGTDTQYF; cdr3_nt: TGTGCCAGCAGCCCAGGGACTAGCGGCACAGATACGCAGTATTTT
clone_size: -; v_call: TRBV5-1; d_call: -; j_call: TRBJ1-2; cdr3_aa: CATKIGTPNYGYTF; cdr3_nt: TGCGCCACCAAAATAGGGACACCGAACTATGGCTACACCTTC
clone_size: few; v_call: TRBV7-2; d_call: -; j_call: TRBJ2-7; cdr3_aa: CASSSLGTWSSYEQYF; cdr3_nt: TGTGCCAGCAGCTCCCTGGGGACTTGGAGCTCCTACGAGCAGTACTTC
clone_size: -; v_call: TRBV2; d_call: -; j_call: TRBJ2-2; cdr3_aa: CASRVRDTYTGELFF; cdr3_nt: TGTGCCAGCAGAGTCCGGGACACCTACACCGGGGAGCTGTTTTTT